The rows below give T cell receptor beta chains drawn from one sample of a study of chemoradiotherapy in HPV16-positive cancers. Using immunoSEQ multiplex PCR, the repertoire was profiled, and TCRdb retains in-frame clones only, with some absent. The repertoire holds tens of thousands of clones, with more than 90% as singletons. Sequencing used blood, obtained from a patient who underwent chemoradiotherapy. These receptor sequences come from a human donor with HPV-associated anogenital cancer. Both conserved end residues are part of each CDR3. A D gene is named only where the DNA matches it firmly. Clone size is shown for a subset of rows, as once, few, many or a class of expanded clone.

V gene: TRBV5-4; D gene: TRBD1; clone size: NA; J gene: TRBJ1-6; CDR3 protein: CASSLKTGNNSPLHF; CDR3 DNA: TGTGCCAGCAGCTTGAAGACAGGGAATAATTCACCCCTCCACTTT
V gene: TRBV4-3; D gene: TRBD2; clone size: NA; J gene: TRBJ2-1; CDR3 protein: CASSPLAGVRGQFF; CDR3 DNA: TGCGCCAGCAGCCCGCTTGCGGGAGTTAGGGGGCAGTTCTTC
V gene: TRBV18; D gene: NA; clone size: NA; J gene: TRBJ2-5; CDR3 protein: CASSPPGDEETQYF; CDR3 DNA: TGTGCCAGCTCACCACCGGGGGATGAGGAGACCCAGTACTTC
V gene: TRBV19; D gene: NA; clone size: NA; J gene: TRBJ2-7; CDR3 protein: CASSPSTPYEQYF; CDR3 DNA: TGTGCCAGTAGCCCGAGTACCCCCTACGAGCAGTACTTC
V gene: TRBV7-6; D gene: TRBD1; clone size: NA; J gene: TRBJ1-1; CDR3 protein: CASSLAPPGQGRVNTEAFF; CDR3 DNA: TGTGCCAGCAGCTTAGCGCCTCCGGGACAGGGTCGGGTGAACACTGAAGCTTTCTTT
V gene: TRBV2; D gene: NA; clone size: NA; J gene: TRBJ2-7; CDR3 protein: CASSVERPCSYEQYF; CDR3 DNA: TGTGCCAGCAGTGTCGAAAGACCCTGCTCCTACGAGCAGTACTTC
V gene: TRBV5-1; D gene: TRBD2; clone size: NA; J gene: TRBJ2-4; CDR3 protein: CASSRERSGTSGGRAKNIQYF; CDR3 DNA: TGCGCCAGCAGCCGAGAACGCTCCGGGACTAGCGGGGGGCGGGCCAAAAACATTCAGTACTTC
V gene: TRBV19; D gene: NA; clone size: NA; J gene: TRBJ1-1; CDR3 protein: CASSGGGGMNTEAFF; CDR3 DNA: TGTGCCAGTAGTGGGGGCGGGGGCATGAACACTGAAGCTTTCTTT
V gene: TRBV4-2; D gene: TRBD2; clone size: once; J gene: TRBJ2-5; CDR3 protein: CASSQESLAGPRGETQYF; CDR3 DNA: TGTGCCAGCAGCCAAGAATCGCTAGCGGGTCCCCGGGGGGAGACCCAGTACTTC
V gene: TRBV28; D gene: NA; clone size: NA; J gene: TRBJ2-7; CDR3 protein: CASTTIGPNYEQYF; CDR3 DNA: TGTGCCAGCACCACGATAGGACCTAACTACGAGCAGTACTTC
V gene: TRBV7-1; D gene: NA; clone size: NA; J gene: TRBJ2-7; CDR3 protein: CASSPTGRSAREQYF; CDR3 DNA: TGTGCCAGCAGCCCAACTGGACGGAGCGCTCGCGAGCAGTACTTC
V gene: TRBV7-9; D gene: NA; clone size: NA; J gene: TRBJ2-1; CDR3 protein: CASSPVSSYNEQFF; CDR3 DNA: TGTGCCAGCAGCCCAGTTTCGTCCTACAATGAGCAGTTCTTC
V gene: TRBV11-2; D gene: TRBD1; clone size: NA; J gene: TRBJ2-3; CDR3 protein: CASSWGQGGDTQYF; CDR3 DNA: TGTGCCAGCAGTTGGGGACAGGGCGGAGATACGCAGTATTTT
V gene: TRBV9; D gene: NA; clone size: NA; J gene: TRBJ1-6; CDR3 protein: CASSVESGVYNSPLHF; CDR3 DNA: TGTGCCAGCAGCGTAGAGTCAGGGGTCTATAATTCACCCCTCCACTTT
V gene: TRBV19; D gene: TRBD2; clone size: NA; J gene: TRBJ2-5; CDR3 protein: CASSILAGEETQYF; CDR3 DNA: TGTGCCAGTAGTATACTAGCGGGGGAAGAGACCCAGTACTTC
V gene: TRBV27; D gene: NA; clone size: NA; J gene: TRBJ1-4; CDR3 protein: CASGSGLATNEKLFF; CDR3 DNA: TGTGCCAGCGGTTCAGGCCTTGCAACTAATGAAAAACTGTTTTTT
V gene: TRBV28; D gene: TRBD1; clone size: NA; J gene: TRBJ1-5; CDR3 protein: CASRTGTGPHQPQHF; CDR3 DNA: TGTGCCAGCAGGACCGGGACAGGTCCCCATCAGCCCCAGCATTTT
V gene: TRBV18; D gene: TRBD1; clone size: NA; J gene: TRBJ2-1; CDR3 protein: CASSHGQGSGNEQFF; CDR3 DNA: TGTGCCAGCTCACATGGACAGGGCTCGGGCAATGAGCAGTTCTTC
V gene: TRBV5-4; D gene: NA; clone size: NA; J gene: TRBJ2-1; CDR3 protein: CASSRGSSYNEQFF; CDR3 DNA: TGTGCCAGCAGCCGGGGGAGCTCCTACAATGAGCAGTTCTTC
V gene: TRBV7-2; D gene: NA; clone size: NA; J gene: TRBJ1-2; CDR3 protein: CASSLATASPGYGYTF; CDR3 DNA: TGTGCCAGCAGCTTAGCCACAGCATCCCCGGGTTATGGCTACACCTTC
V gene: TRBV5-6; D gene: NA; clone size: NA; J gene: TRBJ2-3; CDR3 protein: CASSRGSTQYF; CDR3 DNA: TGTGCCAGCAGTCGGGGGTCTACGCAGTATTTT
V gene: TRBV7-2; D gene: TRBD2; clone size: NA; J gene: TRBJ2-5; CDR3 protein: CASSLTGTSGSRFQETQYF; CDR3 DNA: TGTGCCAGCAGCTTAACCGGGACTAGCGGGAGTCGGTTCCAAGAGACCCAGTACTTC
V gene: TRBV19; D gene: NA; clone size: NA; J gene: TRBJ2-2; CDR3 protein: CASRMDRHTGELFF; CDR3 DNA: TGTGCCAGTAGGATGGACAGACACACCGGGGAGCTGTTTTTT
V gene: TRBV27; D gene: NA; clone size: once; J gene: TRBJ2-3; CDR3 protein: CASSPNRDTQYF; CDR3 DNA: TGTGCCAGCAGTCCCAACAGGGATACGCAGTATTTT
V gene: TRBV28; D gene: NA; clone size: NA; J gene: TRBJ2-3; CDR3 protein: CASSPPNSDTQYF; CDR3 DNA: TGTGCCAGCAGTCCTCCCAATTCAGATACGCAGTATTTT
V gene: TRBV28; D gene: NA; clone size: NA; J gene: TRBJ1-1; CDR3 protein: CASTNRRYTEAFF; CDR3 DNA: TGTGCCAGCACAAACCGTAGGTACACTGAAGCTTTCTTT
V gene: TRBV28; D gene: TRBD2; clone size: NA; J gene: TRBJ2-1; CDR3 protein: CASSASGTHNEQFF; CDR3 DNA: TGTGCCAGCAGTGCCAGCGGGACCCACAATGAGCAGTTCTTC
V gene: TRBV7-2; D gene: NA; clone size: few; J gene: TRBJ2-5; CDR3 protein: CASSSLPGSVVTQYF; CDR3 DNA: TGTGCCAGCAGCTCCCTACCGGGCTCTGTTGTGACCCAGTACTTC
V gene: TRBV2; D gene: NA; clone size: NA; J gene: TRBJ2-7; CDR3 protein: CASKGGNYEQYF; CDR3 DNA: TGTGCCAGCAAGGGCGGGAACTACGAGCAGTACTTC
V gene: TRBV5-1; D gene: NA; clone size: NA; J gene: TRBJ2-5; CDR3 protein: CASSLLRKETQYF; CDR3 DNA: TGCGCCAGCAGCTTGCTTAGAAAAGAGACCCAGTACTTC
V gene: TRBV11-2; D gene: NA; clone size: NA; J gene: TRBJ2-7; CDR3 protein: CASSLGGAWETDSYEQYF; CDR3 DNA: TGTGCCAGCAGCTTAGGTGGGGCTTGGGAGACAGACTCCTACGAGCAGTACTTC
V gene: TRBV25-1; D gene: TRBD2; clone size: NA; J gene: TRBJ2-2; CDR3 protein: CASSPLAGVAGELFF; CDR3 DNA: TGTGCCAGCAGTCCCTTAGCGGGTGTCGCCGGGGAGCTGTTTTTT
V gene: TRBV28; D gene: TRBD2; clone size: NA; J gene: TRBJ2-1; CDR3 protein: CASSFWDSSGRRQFF; CDR3 DNA: TGTGCCAGCAGTTTTTGGGACAGTAGCGGGAGGCGGCAGTTCTTC
V gene: TRBV7-6; D gene: NA; clone size: NA; J gene: TRBJ2-7; CDR3 protein: CASSLDMGDEQYF; CDR3 DNA: TGTGCCAGCAGCTTAGATATGGGGGACGAGCAGTACTTC
V gene: TRBV19; D gene: NA; clone size: NA; J gene: TRBJ2-1; CDR3 protein: CASKGGYLYNEQFF; CDR3 DNA: TGTGCCAGTAAGGGTGGATACTTGTACAATGAGCAGTTCTTC
V gene: TRBV19; D gene: NA; clone size: NA; J gene: TRBJ2-2; CDR3 protein: CASSIMPANTGELFF; CDR3 DNA: TGTGCCAGTAGTATTATGCCAGCGAACACCGGGGAGCTGTTTTTT
V gene: TRBV7-2; D gene: NA; clone size: NA; J gene: TRBJ2-5; CDR3 protein: CASSPVAGSQETQYF; CDR3 DNA: TGTGCCAGCAGCCCAGTGGCGGGGTCCCAAGAGACCCAGTACTTC
V gene: TRBV7-2; D gene: NA; clone size: NA; J gene: TRBJ1-2; CDR3 protein: CASSFPLGYGYTF; CDR3 DNA: TGTGCCAGCAGCTTCCCCTTAGGCTATGGCTACACCTTC
V gene: TRBV30; D gene: TRBD2; clone size: once; J gene: TRBJ2-1; CDR3 protein: CAWTRSSSSGLAGDGNEQFF; CDR3 DNA: TGTGCCTGGACCAGATCCTCTTCCTCGGGACTAGCGGGAGATGGTAATGAGCAGTTCTTC
V gene: TRBV9; D gene: NA; clone size: once; J gene: TRBJ2-3; CDR3 protein: CASSSRRNPLRTDTQYF; CDR3 DNA: TGTGCCAGCAGCTCCAGACGGAACCCACTTCGCACAGATACGCAGTATTTT
V gene: TRBV7-2; D gene: TRBD1; clone size: NA; J gene: TRBJ2-7; CDR3 protein: CASSPAGTGPYEQYF; CDR3 DNA: TGTGCCAGCAGCCCAGCCGGGACAGGGCCCTACGAGCAGTACTTC
V gene: TRBV7-3; D gene: TRBD1; clone size: NA; J gene: TRBJ2-2; CDR3 protein: CASSTTGGPGELFF; CDR3 DNA: TGTGCCAGCAGCACTACAGGGGGTCCCGGGGAGCTGTTTTTT
V gene: TRBV6-1; D gene: NA; clone size: NA; J gene: TRBJ2-7; CDR3 protein: CAISTYEQYF; CDR3 DNA: TGTGCCATTTCTACCTACGAGCAGTACTTC
V gene: TRBV6-5; D gene: TRBD1; clone size: NA; J gene: TRBJ2-2; CDR3 protein: CASSYDTGVGELFF; CDR3 DNA: TGTGCCAGCAGTTACGATACAGGGGTCGGGGAGCTGTTTTTT
V gene: TRBV6-1; D gene: NA; clone size: NA; J gene: TRBJ1-5; CDR3 protein: CASEGTAFRSQHF; CDR3 DNA: TGTGCCAGCGAAGGGACCGCGTTCCGATCCCAGCATTTT
V gene: TRBV18; D gene: NA; clone size: once; J gene: TRBJ1-1; CDR3 protein: CASSPGPHGDEAFF; CDR3 DNA: TGTGCCAGCTCACCGGGACCACATGGAGATGAAGCTTTCTTT
V gene: TRBV4-2; D gene: TRBD2; clone size: NA; J gene: TRBJ2-3; CDR3 protein: CASSARLAGISTDTQYF; CDR3 DNA: TGTGCCAGCAGCGCGAGACTAGCGGGGATTAGCACAGATACGCAGTATTTT